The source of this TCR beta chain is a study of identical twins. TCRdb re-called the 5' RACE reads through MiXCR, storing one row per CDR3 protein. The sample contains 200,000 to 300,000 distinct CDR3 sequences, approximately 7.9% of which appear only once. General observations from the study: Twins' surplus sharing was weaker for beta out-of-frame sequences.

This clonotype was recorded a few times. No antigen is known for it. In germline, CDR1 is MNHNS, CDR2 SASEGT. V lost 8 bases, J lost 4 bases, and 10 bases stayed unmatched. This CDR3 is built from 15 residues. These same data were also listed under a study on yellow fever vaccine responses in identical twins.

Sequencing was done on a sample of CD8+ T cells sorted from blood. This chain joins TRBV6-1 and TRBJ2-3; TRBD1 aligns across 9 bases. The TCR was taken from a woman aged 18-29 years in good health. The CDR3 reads CASEGTGRHSDTQYF. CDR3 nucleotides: TGTGCCAGCGAGGGGACAGGGCGTCATTCAGATACGCAGTATTTT.